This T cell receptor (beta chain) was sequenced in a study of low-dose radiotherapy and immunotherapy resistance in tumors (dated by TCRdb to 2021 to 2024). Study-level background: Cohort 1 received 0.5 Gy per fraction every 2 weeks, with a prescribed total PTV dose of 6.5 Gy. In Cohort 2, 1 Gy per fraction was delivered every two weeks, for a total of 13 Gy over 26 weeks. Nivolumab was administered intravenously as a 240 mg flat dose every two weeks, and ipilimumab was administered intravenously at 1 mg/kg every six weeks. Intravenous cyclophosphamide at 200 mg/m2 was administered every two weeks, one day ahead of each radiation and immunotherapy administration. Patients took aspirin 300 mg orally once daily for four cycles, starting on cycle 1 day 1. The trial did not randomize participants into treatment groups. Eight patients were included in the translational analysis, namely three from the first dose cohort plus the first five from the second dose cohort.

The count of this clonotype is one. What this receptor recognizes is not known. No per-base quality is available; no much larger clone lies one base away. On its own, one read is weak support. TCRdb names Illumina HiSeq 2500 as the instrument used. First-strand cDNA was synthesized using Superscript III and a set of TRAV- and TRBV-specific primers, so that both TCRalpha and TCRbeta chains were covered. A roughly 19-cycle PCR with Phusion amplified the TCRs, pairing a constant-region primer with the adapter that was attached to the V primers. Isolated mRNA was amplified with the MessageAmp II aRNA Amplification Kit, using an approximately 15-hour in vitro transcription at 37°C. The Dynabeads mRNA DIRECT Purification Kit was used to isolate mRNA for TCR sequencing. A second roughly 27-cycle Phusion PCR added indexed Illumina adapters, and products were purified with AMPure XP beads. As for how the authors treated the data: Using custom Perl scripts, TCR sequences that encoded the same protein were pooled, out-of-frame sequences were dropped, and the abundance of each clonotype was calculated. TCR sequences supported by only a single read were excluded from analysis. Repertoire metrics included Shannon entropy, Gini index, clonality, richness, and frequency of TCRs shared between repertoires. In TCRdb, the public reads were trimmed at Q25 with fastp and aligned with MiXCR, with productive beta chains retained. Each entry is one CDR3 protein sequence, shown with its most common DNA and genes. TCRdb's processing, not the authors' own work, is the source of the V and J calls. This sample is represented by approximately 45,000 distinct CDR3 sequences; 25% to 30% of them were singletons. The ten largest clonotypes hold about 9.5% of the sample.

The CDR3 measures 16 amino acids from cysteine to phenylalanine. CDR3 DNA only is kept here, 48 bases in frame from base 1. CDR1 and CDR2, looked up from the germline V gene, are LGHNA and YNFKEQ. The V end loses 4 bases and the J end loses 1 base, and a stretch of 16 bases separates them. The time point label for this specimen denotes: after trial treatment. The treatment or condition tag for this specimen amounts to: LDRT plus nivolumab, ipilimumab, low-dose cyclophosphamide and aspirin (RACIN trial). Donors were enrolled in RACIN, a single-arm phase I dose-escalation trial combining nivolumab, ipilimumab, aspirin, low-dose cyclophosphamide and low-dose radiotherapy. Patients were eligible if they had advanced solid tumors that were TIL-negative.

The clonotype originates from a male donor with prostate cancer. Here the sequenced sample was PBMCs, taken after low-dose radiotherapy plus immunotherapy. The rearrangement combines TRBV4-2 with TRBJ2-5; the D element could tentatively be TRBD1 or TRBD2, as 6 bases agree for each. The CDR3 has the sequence CASSLWRGAFQETQYF. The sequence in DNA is TGTGCCAGCAGCCTTTGGAGGGGGGCCTTCCAAGAGACCCAGTACTTC.